Detailed here is one TCR beta chain. The antigen is unknown. This sample stems from a study of STAT5B mutations in CD4+ large granular lymphocyte leukemia. On the study more broadly: Among healthy controls, a particular HLA allele went with more CDR3 'QG' motifs.

The survey-level immunoSEQ assay was used. Per the original methods: Productive clonotypes were detectable down to 2.59 x 10-5 frequency. The repertoire was sequenced with immunoSEQ multiplex PCR; TCRdb's copy has only in-frame clones and lacks some. The DNA gave D and trimming, while V, J and clone size come from that table. Among some 45,000 clones listed, 80% to 90% were seen once. Study findings and constraints: Patient CD4-sorted repertoires looked more clonal than healthy CD4+ repertoires, even without putative leukemic clones.

CDR1 is SGHRS and CDR2 is YFSETQ in the germline V gene. The CDR3 contains 15 residues. The V end lost 0 bases, the J end lost 0 bases, and 9 bases lay between the germline ends. The chain joins TRBV5-1 to TRBJ1-1; D unresolved. This clonotype was sampled from a human donor in good health. The sample taken for sequencing was CD4+ T cells from blood buffy coats. CDR3 sequence: CASSLEVRLNTEAFF. The CDR3 DNA reads as TGCGCCAGCAGCTTGGAAGTCCGGCTGAACACTGAAGCTTTCTTT.